This T cell receptor (beta chain) was recorded in a study of CD8 T cells in ankylosing spondylitis. This CDR3 comprises 17 residues. V was cut by 4 bases and J by 5 bases, with 24 bases left in between. CDR1 is SGHAT and CDR2 is FQNNGV in the germline V gene. One entry per CDR3 protein results from TCRdb running MiXCR on the 5' RACE reads. The sample contains some 140,000 distinct CDR3 sequences, approximately 7.4% of which appear only once. The receptor's source is a female donor with ankylosing spondylitis or in good health (not recorded which). The chain combines TRBV11-2 with TRBJ2-7; possibly TRBD2 for D (5 bases). Sequencing was carried out using blood, either unsorted or a sorted T cell fraction (not recorded which). This CDR3 is CASSSRGLMTLGNEQYF. The CDR3 region has the DNA TGTGCCAGCAGCTCCCGCGGACTGATGACACTTGGGAACGAGCAGTACTTC.